This TCR beta chain was documented in a study of cytomegalovirus exposure and HLA in healthy donors. Points from the study as a whole: As was reported, the classifier diagnosed cytomegalovirus status with high specificity and sensitivity.

The germline gives CDR1 SNHLY, CDR2 FYNNEI. The V and J ends lost 6 bases and 5 bases, in that order; junction bases with no gene match: 8. This CDR3 is 17 amino acids long. Some clones are missing from TCRdb's copy, which holds only in-frame ones; the method was immunoSEQ multiplex PCR. Among some 150,000 clones listed, about 95% were seen once. As for this clone: Its antigen remains unidentified.

Material: PBMCs. This receptor was taken from a young man in good health and CMV-seropositive. The chain couples TRBV2 to TRBJ2-3; 16 bases are a match to TRBD2. The CDR3 DNA sequence: TGTGCCAGCAGGACGGGACTAGCGGGAGGGCCGAGAGATACGCAGTATTTT. This encodes CASRTGLAGGPRDTQYF.